What follows is one T cell receptor beta chain and its context. The sample originates from a study of T-cell reconstitution after alpha-beta-depleted transplantation in children. Preparation of the TCRbeta library used unique molecular identifiers. TCRdb processed the PCR reads anew with MiXCR; each CDR3 protein has one entry. The sample consists of about 460,000 distinct CDR3 sequences, around 12% of them appearing once. Trimming removed 5 bases from V and 3 bases from J; junction bases left unmatched: 8. The CDR3 has 15 amino acids. Germline values: CDR1 LNHDA, CDR2 SQIVND (reference sequence). This chain links TRBV19 with TRBJ2-3; 7 bases line up with TRBD2. The receptor was isolated from a human donor who donated a stem cell graft to a child with combined immunodeficiency. The sequences come from PBMCs from the stem cell graft donor, collected from the stem cell graft. CDR3 in amino acids: CASSPGLGVTDTQYF. The CDR3 bases are TGTGCCAGTAGTCCCGGACTAGGAGTTACAGATACGCAGTATTTT. The full variable domain, completed using reference TRBV19 and TRBJ2-3, is DGGITQSPKYLFRKEGQNVTLSCEQNLNHDAMYWYRQDPGQGLRLIYYSQIVNDFQKGDIAEGYSVSREKKESFPLTVTSAQKNPTAFYLCASSPGLGVTDTQYFGPGTRLTVL.